This note documents a single T cell receptor (beta chain) sequence. What it binds is not known. These data originate in a study of identical twins. Overall study findings and caveats: Cord blood's abundant beta clonotypes had fewer insertions, unlike memory repertoires. Invariant MAIT and iNKT cells are populations that could partly confound zero-insertion analyses. Out-of-frame alpha sequences common to twins exhibited a surplus of low generation probability.

One entry per CDR3 protein, called by TCRdb with MiXCR from the 5' RACE reads. There are 1.5 million to 2 million distinct CDR3 sequences in the sample; less than 35% occur only once, and about 0.27% lies in the top ten. With 4 bases removed from V and 5 bases from J, the gap between germline ends came to 16 bases. The CDR3 runs to 14 residues. Germline lookup yields CDR1 SGDLS and CDR2 YYNGEE. Sequencing used cord blood. The sequence derives from a newborn girl in good health. V gene TRBV9 combines with J gene TRBJ2-7, with D tentatively TRBD2 (6 bases). CDR3 sequence (DNA): TGTGCCAGCAGCCGACTAGAAATACTCCACGAGCAGTACTTC. Amino acid sequence: CASSRLEILHEQYF. The full variable domain, completed using reference TRBV9 and TRBJ2-7, is DSGVTQTPKHLITATGQRVTLRCSPRSGDLSVYWYQQSLDQGLQFLIQYYNGEERAKGNILERFSAQQFPDLHSELNLSSLELGDSALYFCASSRLEILHEQYFGPGTRLTVT.